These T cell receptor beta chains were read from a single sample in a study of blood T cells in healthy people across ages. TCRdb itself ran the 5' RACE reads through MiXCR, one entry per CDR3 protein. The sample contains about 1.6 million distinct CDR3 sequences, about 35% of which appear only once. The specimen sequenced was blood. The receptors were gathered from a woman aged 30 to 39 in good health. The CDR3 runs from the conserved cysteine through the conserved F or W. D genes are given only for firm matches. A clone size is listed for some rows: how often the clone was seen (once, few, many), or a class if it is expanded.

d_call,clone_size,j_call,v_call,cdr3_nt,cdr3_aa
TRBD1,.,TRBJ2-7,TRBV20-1,TGCAGTGCTCTTACGGGACAGAGCTACGAGCAGTACTTC,CSALTGQSYEQYF
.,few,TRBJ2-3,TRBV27,TGTGCCAGCAGTTTACAAACGGCTTTTAGCACAGATACGCAGTATTTT,CASSLQTAFSTDTQYF
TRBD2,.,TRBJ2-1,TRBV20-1,TGCAGTGCTGAGACCGGGACTAGCCTTATTCGGGAGCAGTTCTTC,CSAETGTSLIREQFF
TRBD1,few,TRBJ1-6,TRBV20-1,TGCAGTGCGCGGAAAACAGGGGCCGACTATAATTCACCCCTCCACTTT,CSARKTGADYNSPLHF
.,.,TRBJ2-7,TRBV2,TGTGCCAGCAGTGAAACGGGACCTTCCTACGAGCAGTACTTC,CASSETGPSYEQYF
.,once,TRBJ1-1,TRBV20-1,TGCAGTGCCACCAGGGACTACGAAGCTTTCTTT,CSATRDYEAFF
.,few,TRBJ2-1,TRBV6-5,TGTGCCAGCAGTTACGGGCAGGGGTTCTTCAATGAGCAGTTCTTC,CASSYGQGFFNEQFF
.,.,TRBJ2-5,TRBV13,TGTGCCAGCCTCCGAAGGGGAGGAGAGACCCAGTACTTC,CASLRRGGETQYF
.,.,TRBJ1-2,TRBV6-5,TGTGCCAGCAGTTGGAGGCTAGGCTATGGCTACACCTTC,CASSWRLGYGYTF
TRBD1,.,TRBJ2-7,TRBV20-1,TGCAGTGCTAGATTCCGGGACAGGGGCCCCTACGAGCAGTACTTC,CSARFRDRGPYEQYF
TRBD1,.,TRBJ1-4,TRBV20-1,TGCAGCTCCAACAGGGGAGGGGAAAAACTGTTTTTT,CSSNRGGEKLFF
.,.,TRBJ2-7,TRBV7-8,TGTGCCAGCAGCAACCGGGACGGGGGGACATACGAGCAGTACTTC,CASSNRDGGTYEQYF
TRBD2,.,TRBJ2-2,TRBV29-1,TGCAGCGCCTTAGAGCGGGAGTACCTCGGGGAGCTGTTTTTT,CSALEREYLGELFF
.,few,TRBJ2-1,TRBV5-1,TGCGCCAGCAGCTTGGCACAGGGTAACCTTAGGGGTGAGCAGTTCTTC,CASSLAQGNLRGEQFF
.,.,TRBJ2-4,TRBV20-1,TGCAGTGCTAGAGATCTCGCCTCCAGAGCCAAAAACATTCAGTACTTC,CSARDLASRAKNIQYF
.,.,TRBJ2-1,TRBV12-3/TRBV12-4,TGTGCCAGCTCACCGAACTCGGTTGAGCAGTTCTTC,CASSPNSVEQFF
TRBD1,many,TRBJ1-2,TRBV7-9,TGTGCCAGCAGCCGGGGACAGGGCTCTGGCTACACCTTC,CASSRGQGSGYTF
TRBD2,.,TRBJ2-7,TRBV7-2,TGTGCCAGCAGCCGCGGGGGGGCCTTGGACAATGAGCAGTACTTC,CASSRGGALDNEQYF
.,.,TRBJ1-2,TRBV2,TGTGCCAGCAGGTTCCCAGGGACACGGGATGGCTACACCTTC,CASRFPGTRDGYTF
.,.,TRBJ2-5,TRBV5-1,TGCGCCAGCAGAACAGGTGGGCCCGGAGAGACCCAGTACTTC,CASRTGGPGETQYF
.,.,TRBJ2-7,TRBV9,TGTGCCAGCAGCGTAGATTGGTGGGGCGAGCAGTACTTC,CASSVDWWGEQYF
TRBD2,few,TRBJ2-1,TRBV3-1,TGTGCCAGCAGCCAAGGTCCCCTAGCGGCCCAGCAGTTCTTC,CASSQGPLAAQQFF
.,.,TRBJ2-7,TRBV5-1,TGCGCCAGCAACCAGGGTTACGAGCAGTACTTC,CASNQGYEQYF
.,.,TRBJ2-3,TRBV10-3,TGTGCCATCAGTGAGAAAGGGACCTTAGGTACGCAGTATTTT,CAISEKGTLGTQYF
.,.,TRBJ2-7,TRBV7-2,TGTGCCAGCAGCGCTCCCCGGTTCCAAGAGGCCCAGTACTTC,CASSAPRFQEAQYF
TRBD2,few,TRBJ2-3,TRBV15,TGTGCCACCAGCAGAGAAAAGCGGGAGGCAGATACGCAGTATTTT,CATSREKREADTQYF
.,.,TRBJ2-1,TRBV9,TGTGCCAGCACCAGGGACACCTACAATGAGCAGTTCTTC,CASTRDTYNEQFF
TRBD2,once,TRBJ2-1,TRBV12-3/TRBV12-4,TGTGCCAGCAGCCCCAGACTAGCGGCCTCCTACAATGAGCAGTTCTTC,CASSPRLAASYNEQFF
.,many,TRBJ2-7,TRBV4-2,TGTGCCAGCAGCCAAGATTTGGGCCACTACGAGCAGTACTTC,CASSQDLGHYEQYF
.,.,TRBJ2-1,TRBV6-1,TGTGCCAGCAGTGAATGGACAGCCCTGAGCAATGAGCAGTTCTTC,CASSEWTALSNEQFF
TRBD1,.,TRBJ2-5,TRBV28,TGTGCCAGCAGTACCGGGACAGGTATGCGGGAGACCCAGTACTTC,CASSTGTGMRETQYF
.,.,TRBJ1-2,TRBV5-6,TGTGCCAGCAGCTTGGGATTGGTCCTGAACTATGGCTACACCTTC,CASSLGLVLNYGYTF
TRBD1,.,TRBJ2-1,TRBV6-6,TGTGCCAGCAGTTACCCCCCGGGACAGGGTCCCGATGAGCAGTTCTTC,CASSYPPGQGPDEQFF
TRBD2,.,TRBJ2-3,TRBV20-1,TGCAGTGCTACCAATCCAACTAGCGGCACAGATACGCAGTATTTT,CSATNPTSGTDTQYF
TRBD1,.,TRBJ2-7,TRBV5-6,TGTGCCAGCAGCCCCTGGTTAGGGACAGGGAGCTCCTACGAGCAGTACTTC,CASSPWLGTGSSYEQYF
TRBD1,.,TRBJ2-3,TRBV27,TGTGCCAGCAGTTTAACTCGGACAGGGGGGACAGATACGCAGTATTTT,CASSLTRTGGTDTQYF
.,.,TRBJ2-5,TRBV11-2,TGTGCCAGCAGCCCCGGGACAAAGGCTTGGTACCAAGAGACCCAGTACTTC,CASSPGTKAWYQETQYF
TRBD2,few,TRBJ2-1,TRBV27,TGTGCCAGCGCCCCCGCAGCGGGGCCCCTCCACGAGCAGTTCTTC,CASAPAAGPLHEQFF
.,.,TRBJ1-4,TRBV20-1,TGCAGTGCTAGAGATCCTGTAGACGGAGCAACTAATGAAAAACTGTTTTTT,CSARDPVDGATNEKLFF
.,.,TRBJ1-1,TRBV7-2,TGTGCCAGCAGCTTAGTATGGGATGGCACTGAAGCTTTCTTT,CASSLVWDGTEAFF
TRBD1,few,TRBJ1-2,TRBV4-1,TGCGCCAGCAGCCAGGCCCCGGGACAGACTAACTATGGCTACACCTTC,CASSQAPGQTNYGYTF
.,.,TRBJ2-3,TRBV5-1,TGCGCCAGCAGCTTGAGGGGCGGCTCTAGCACAGATACGCAGTATTTT,CASSLRGGSSTDTQYF
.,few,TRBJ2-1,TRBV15,TGTGCCACCAGCAGAGATCAGGGTTCGGCTGAGCAGTTCTTC,CATSRDQGSAEQFF
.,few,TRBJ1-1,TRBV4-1,TGCGCCAGCAGCCAAAGCGGTAACAGTTTGAACACTGAAGCTTTCTTT,CASSQSGNSLNTEAFF
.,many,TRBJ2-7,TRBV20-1,TGCAGTGCTAGTGAGAATGCCTACGAGCAGTACTTC,CSASENAYEQYF
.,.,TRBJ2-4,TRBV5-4,TGTGCCAGCAGCTTGCCTAGTAGGGGAAACATTCAGTACTTC,CASSLPSRGNIQYF
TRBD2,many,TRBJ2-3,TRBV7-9,TGTGCCAGCAGCCCCGGGACTAGCGGTTCCACAGATACGCAGTATTTT,CASSPGTSGSTDTQYF
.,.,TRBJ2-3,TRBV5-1,TGCGCCAGCAGCTTTGCCGGCACATCCACAGATACGCAGTATTTT,CASSFAGTSTDTQYF